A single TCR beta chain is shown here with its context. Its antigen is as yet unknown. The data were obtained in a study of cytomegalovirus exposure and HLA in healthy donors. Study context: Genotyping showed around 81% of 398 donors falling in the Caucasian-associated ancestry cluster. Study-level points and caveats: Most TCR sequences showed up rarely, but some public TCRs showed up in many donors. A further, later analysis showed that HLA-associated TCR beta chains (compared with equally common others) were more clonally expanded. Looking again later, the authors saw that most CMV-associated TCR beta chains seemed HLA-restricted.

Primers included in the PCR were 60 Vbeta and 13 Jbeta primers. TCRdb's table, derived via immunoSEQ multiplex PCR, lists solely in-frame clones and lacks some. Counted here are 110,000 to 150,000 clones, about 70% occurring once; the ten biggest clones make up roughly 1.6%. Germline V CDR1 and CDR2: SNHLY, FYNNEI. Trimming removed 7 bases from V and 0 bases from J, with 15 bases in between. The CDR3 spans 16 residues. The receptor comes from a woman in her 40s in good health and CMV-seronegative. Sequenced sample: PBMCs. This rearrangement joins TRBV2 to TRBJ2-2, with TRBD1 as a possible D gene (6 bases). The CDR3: CASNSRDKSNTGELFF. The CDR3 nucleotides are TGTGCCAGCAACAGCCGGGACAAGTCGAACACCGGGGAGCTGTTTTTT.